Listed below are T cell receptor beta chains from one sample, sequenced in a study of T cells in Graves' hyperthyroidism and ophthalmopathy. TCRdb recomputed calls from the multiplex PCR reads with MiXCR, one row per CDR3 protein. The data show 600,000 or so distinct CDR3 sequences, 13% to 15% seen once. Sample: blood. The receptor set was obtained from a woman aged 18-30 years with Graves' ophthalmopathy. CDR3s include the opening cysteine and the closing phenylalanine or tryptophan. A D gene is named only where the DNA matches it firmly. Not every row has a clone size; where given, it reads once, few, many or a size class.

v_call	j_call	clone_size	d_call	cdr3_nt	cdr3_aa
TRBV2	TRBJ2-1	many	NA	TGTGCCAGCAGTGAGACCGGGAGAACCCTTTACAATGAGCAGTTCTTC	CASSETGRTLYNEQFF
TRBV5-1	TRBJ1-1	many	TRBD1	TGCGCCAGCAGCCGGGGACAGGGGAGCACTGAAGCTTTCTTT	CASSRGQGSTEAFF
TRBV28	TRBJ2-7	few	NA	TGTGCCAGTAGGGTCTCTCGAGGATACGAGCAGTACTTC	CASRVSRGYEQYF
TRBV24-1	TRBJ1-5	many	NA	TGTGCCACCGGTCACCCTGATCAGCCCCAGCATTTT	CATGHPDQPQHF
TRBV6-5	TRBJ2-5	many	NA	TGTGCCAGCAGTTACTCAGGTCCAGGAGGGGGATTCTTAGAGACCCAGTACTTC	CASSYSGPGGGFLETQYF
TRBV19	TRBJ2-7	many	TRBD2	TGTGCCAGTAGTATTAGGGCGGGAGGGCCCTACGAGCAGTACTTC	CASSIRAGGPYEQYF
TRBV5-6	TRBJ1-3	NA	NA	TGTGCCAGCAGCTTTCAGCTCCACTCTGGAAACACCATATATTTT	CASSFQLHSGNTIYF
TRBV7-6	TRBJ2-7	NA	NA	TGTGCCAGCAGCTACGGCCGGGGGAGCAACGAGCAGTACTTC	CASSYGRGSNEQYF
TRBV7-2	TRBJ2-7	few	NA	TGTGCCAGCAGCACGCCCTATAGGTCCTACGAGCAGTACTTC	CASSTPYRSYEQYF
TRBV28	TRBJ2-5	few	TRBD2	TGTGCCAGCAGTTTACTAGCGGGAGGGCAAGAGCCCCAGTACTTC	CASSLLAGGQEPQYF
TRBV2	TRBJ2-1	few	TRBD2	TGTGCCAGCAGTTACTCGACCCAGGCGGGAGGGTACAATGAGCAGTTCTTC	CASSYSTQAGGYNEQFF
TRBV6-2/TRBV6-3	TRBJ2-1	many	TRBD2	TGTGCCAGCAGTGACCGACTAGCGGGAGAGGAGCAGTTCTTC	CASSDRLAGEEQFF
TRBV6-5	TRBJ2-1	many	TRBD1	TGTGCCAGCAGTTTGGACAGGGTAGCAAATGAGCAGTTCTTC	CASSLDRVANEQFF
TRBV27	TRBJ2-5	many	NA	TGTGCCAGCAGTTCTACAAGGGGGTTCCAGTACTTC	CASSSTRGFQYF
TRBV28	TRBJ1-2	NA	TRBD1	TGTGCCAGCAGTTCGCCGGGACAGGGGCACTATGGCTACACCTTC	CASSSPGQGHYGYTF
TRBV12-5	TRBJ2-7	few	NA	TGTGCTAGTGGATTCGGGAGAAACTACGAGCAGTACTTC	CASGFGRNYEQYF
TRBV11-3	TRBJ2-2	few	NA	TGTGCCAGCAAGGTGGGGGGCACCGGGGAGCTGTTTTTT	CASKVGGTGELFF
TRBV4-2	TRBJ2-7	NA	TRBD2	TGTGCCAGCAGCCCAGTAGCGGGAGGCTTCTACGAGCAGTACTTC	CASSPVAGGFYEQYF
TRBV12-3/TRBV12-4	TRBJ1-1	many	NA	TGTGCCAGTCACCAGGGGCCCCGGACTTTCTTT	CASHQGPRTFF
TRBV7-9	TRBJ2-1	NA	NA	TGTGCCAGCAGCTCCAGCAGGGGGGGGAATGAGCAGTTCTTC	CASSSSRGGNEQFF
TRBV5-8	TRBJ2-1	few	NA	TGTGCCCCCTTCGACGACGGGGGTCCCTACAATGAGCAGTTCTTC	CAPFDDGGPYNEQFF
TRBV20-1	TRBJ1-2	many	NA	TGCAGTGCCGAGGGGCAGGGCCGAGTGGGCTACACCTTC	CSAEGQGRVGYTF
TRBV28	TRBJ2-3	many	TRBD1	TGTGCCAGCAGTTACAGGGGGCGAGGGGATACGCAGTATTTT	CASSYRGRGDTQYF
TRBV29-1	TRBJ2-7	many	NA	TGCAGCGTTGAGTGGGGGACCCCCTACGAGCAGTACTTC	CSVEWGTPYEQYF
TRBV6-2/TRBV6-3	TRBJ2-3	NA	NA	TGTGCCAGCAGCTCGGACGGAGATACGCAGTATTTT	CASSSDGDTQYF
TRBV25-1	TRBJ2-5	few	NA	TGTGCCAGCAAGAGGGCAGGGGACCAAGAGACCCAGTACTTC	CASKRAGDQETQYF
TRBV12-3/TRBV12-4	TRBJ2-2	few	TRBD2	TGTGCCAGCAGTTTCGGTCTAGCGGGTACCGGGGAGCTGTTTTTT	CASSFGLAGTGELFF
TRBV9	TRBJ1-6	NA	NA	TGTGCCAGCGCCGAGGCTGATTCACCCCTCCACTTT	CASAEADSPLHF
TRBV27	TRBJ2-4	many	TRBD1	TGTGCCAGCAGTTGGTACAGGGGGCGTAATAGAAACATTCAGTACTTC	CASSWYRGRNRNIQYF